This is a list of T cell receptor beta chains from one sample in a study of metastatic and nonmetastatic thyroid tumors. MiXCR reprocessed the PCR reads for TCRdb. The data contain approximately 13,000 clones, about 25% of them singletons. Sequenced: blood. The receptor set was obtained from a male donor with papillary thyroid cancer or a benign thyroid nodule (not recorded which). Some clones in this sample may be carry-over from other donors' samples. Both conserved end residues are part of each CDR3. The D gene is left open where the match is weak. Clone size, where shown, is once, few, many, or a class for clones that have expanded.

TRBJ2-5,TRBV5-1,medium-sized,TRBD1,CASKSTGGFQETQYF,TGCGCCAGCAAGTCGACAGGGGGCTTCCAAGAGACCCAGTACTTC
TRBJ2-7,TRBV28,medium-sized,TRBD1,CASSSGQGDEQYF,TGTGCCAGCAGTTCGGGACAGGGCGACGAGCAGTACTTC
TRBJ2-1,TRBV6-4,many,TRBD2,CASSDSVLAGAEQFF,TGTGCCAGCAGTGACTCAGTGCTAGCGGGAGCTGAGCAGTTCTTC
TRBJ2-3,TRBV6-2/TRBV6-3,few,NA,CASAKLAGDTQYF,TGTGCCAGCGCGAAGCTAGCTGGAGATACGCAGTATTTT
TRBJ2-7,TRBV28,few,NA,CASSPLPPQDYEQYF,TGTGCCAGCAGTCCCTTACCCCCTCAGGACTACGAGCAGTACTTC
TRBJ1-1,TRBV20-1,NA,NA,CSARVGAVNTEAFF,TGCAGTGCTAGAGTGGGGGCAGTTAACACTGAAGCTTTCTTT
TRBJ2-1,TRBV11-2,few,NA,CASSLGGVRNEQFF,TGTGCCAGCAGCTTAGGTGGCGTACGAAATGAGCAGTTCTTC
TRBJ2-2,TRBV18,NA,NA,CASSRAGANTGELFF,TGTGCCAGCTCAAGGGCGGGCGCGAACACCGGGGAGCTGTTTTTT
TRBJ2-5,TRBV11-2,NA,NA,CASSPPPSSQEAQYF,TGTGCCAGCAGCCCCCCCCCTAGCAGCCAAGAGGCCCAGTACTTC
TRBJ2-1,TRBV19,few,NA,CASEPGISSYNEQFF,TGTGCCAGCGAGCCAGGGATAAGCTCCTACAATGAGCAGTTCTTC
TRBJ2-7,TRBV20-1,NA,NA,CSCRREPYEQYF,TGCAGTTGCCGGAGGGAGCCCTACGAGCAGTACTTC
TRBJ1-5,TRBV27,NA,NA,CASSLTGGRNGNQHQHF,TGTGCCAGCAGTTTGACGGGGGGGAGGAATGGCAATCAGCACCAGCATTTT
TRBJ2-2,TRBV19,NA,TRBD2,CASTRTSGRPAGELFF,TGTGCCAGTACCCGGACTAGCGGGCGCCCGGCCGGGGAGCTGTTTTTT
TRBJ2-6,TRBV4-2,NA,TRBD1,CASSPTGGVSGANVLTF,TGTGCCAGCAGCCCGACAGGGGGGGTCTCTGGGGCCAACGTCCTGACTTTC
TRBJ1-6,TRBV27,medium-sized,NA,CASSSISPGGYNSPLHF,TGTGCCAGCAGTTCCATCTCCCCCGGCGGCTATAATTCACCCCTCCACTTT
TRBJ2-7,TRBV27,many,TRBD2,CASSLTSEYSYEQYF,TGTGCCAGCAGTTTGACTAGCGAATACTCCTACGAGCAGTACTTC
TRBJ1-1,TRBV19,few,TRBD1,CASSQGGSNTEAFF,TGTGCCAGTAGTCAGGGGGGATCGAACACTGAAGCTTTCTTT
TRBJ2-7,TRBV2,NA,NA,CASSERLLGGTRVQQYF,TGTGCCAGCAGTGAAAGGTTATTAGGGGGTACTAGAGTCCAGCAGTACTTC
TRBJ2-7,TRBV6-1,NA,NA,CASEGTPGEQYF,TGTGCCAGCGAAGGGACTCCAGGCGAGCAGTACTTC
TRBJ2-7,TRBV7-2,NA,TRBD2,CASSSLGRGGVEQYF,TGTGCCAGCAGCTCTCTCGGACGGGGGGGAGTCGAGCAGTACTTC
TRBJ2-6,TRBV6-1,NA,NA,CASSRQVGGANVLTF,TGTGCCAGCAGTAGACAAGTTGGCGGGGCCAACGTCCTGACTTTC
TRBJ2-3,TRBV19,few,TRBD2,CARVREQTDTQYF,TGTGCCAGGGTGCGGGAGCAAACAGATACGCAGTATTTT
TRBJ1-2,TRBV7-2,NA,NA,CASSFSRGYGYGYTF,TGTGCCAGCAGCTTCTCCAGGGGCTATGGCTATGGCTACACCTTC
TRBJ2-7,TRBV6-4,NA,TRBD2,CASSEASGETYEQYF,TGTGCCAGCAGTGAGGCCAGCGGGGAGACCTACGAGCAGTACTTC
TRBJ2-3,TRBV6-1,medium-sized,NA,CASSERGGRPDTQYF,TGTGCCAGCAGTGAAAGGGGGGGGCGTCCAGATACGCAGTATTTT
TRBJ2-1,TRBV4-2,many,NA,CASSQKTAGPYNEQFF,TGTGCCAGCAGCCAAAAGACTGCGGGGCCCTACAATGAGCAGTTCTTC
TRBJ1-1,TRBV11-2,NA,NA,CASSFPANTEAFF,TGTGCCAGCAGCTTCCCCGCGAACACTGAAGCTTTCTTT
TRBJ2-1,TRBV6-1,NA,TRBD2,CASSRGLAGREQFF,TGTGCCAGCAGTCGGGGACTAGCGGGGAGGGAGCAGTTCTTC
TRBJ2-7,TRBV2,few,NA,CASSEANRDAYF,TGTGCCAGCAGTGAAGCGAACCGGGATGCGTACTTC
TRBJ2-2,TRBV20-1,NA,TRBD1,CSARDLQGALTGELFF,TGCAGTGCTAGAGATCTCCAGGGGGCCTTAACCGGGGAGCTGTTTTTT
TRBJ2-1,TRBV11-3,many,NA,CASRLDSWYGSYNEQFF,TGTGCCAGCAGATTAGACAGTTGGTACGGCTCCTACAATGAGCAGTTCTTC
TRBJ1-3,TRBV4-3,NA,NA,CASSHDTGRSGNTIYF,TGCGCCAGCAGCCATGACACAGGGAGATCTGGAAACACCATATATTTT
TRBJ2-1,TRBV24-1,few,NA,CATSDLAGTLYNEQFF,TGTGCCACCAGTGATTTGGCCGGGACCCTCTACAATGAGCAGTTCTTC
TRBJ2-1,TRBV2,medium-sized,TRBD2,CASTTSRYNEQFF,TGTGCCAGCACGACTAGCCGCTACAATGAGCAGTTCTTC
TRBJ2-2,TRBV20-1,many,NA,CSARKPGGPGELFF,TGCAGTGCTCGGAAACCTGGGGGGCCCGGGGAGCTGTTTTTT
TRBJ2-5,TRBV12-3/TRBV12-4,few,TRBD2,CASSPRERDRETQYF,TGTGCCAGCAGTCCTAGGGAGCGGGATAGAGAGACCCAGTACTTC
TRBJ2-7,TRBV20-1,few,TRBD2,CSARGAGGSYEQYF,TGCAGTGCTAGAGGGGCGGGAGGGTCCTACGAGCAGTACTTC
TRBJ2-2,TRBV7-9,few,NA,CASSLVYGELFF,TGTGCCAGCAGCTTAGTTTACGGGGAGCTGTTTTTT
TRBJ2-6,TRBV6-2/TRBV6-3,NA,NA,CASSWGRGANVLTF,TGTGCCAGCAGTTGGGGCCGTGGGGCCAACGTCCTGACTTTC
TRBJ2-7,TRBV3-1,NA,NA,CASSPDRTGGKQYF,TGTGCCAGCAGCCCAGACCGGACCGGCGGGAAGCAGTACTTC
TRBJ1-1,TRBV19,few,NA,CACSGGPLNTEAFF,TGTGCCTGCAGCGGGGGGCCCTTGAACACTGAAGCTTTCTTT
TRBJ1-5,TRBV6-7,NA,NA,CASQVRLPRQPQHF,TGTGCCAGTCAGGTGCGACTCCCGAGGCAGCCCCAGCATTTT
TRBJ2-1,TRBV24-1,medium-sized,TRBD2,CATSDFRAGEGNEQFF,TGTGCCACCAGTGATTTTAGAGCGGGAGAAGGCAATGAGCAGTTCTTC
TRBJ2-1,TRBV18,NA,TRBD2,CASSRGTTYNEQFF,TGTGCCAGCTCACGTGGGACTACCTACAATGAGCAGTTCTTC
TRBJ2-2,TRBV10-3,few,NA,CAITVRVGGELFF,TGTGCCATCACGGTCAGGGTGGGCGGGGAGCTGTTTTTT
TRBJ1-1,TRBV9,once,NA,CASSGYGEAEAFF,TGTGCCAGCAGTGGGTACGGGGAGGCTGAAGCTTTCTTT
TRBJ2-2,TRBV30,NA,NA,CAWSVLNFANTGELFF,TGTGCCTGGAGTGTACTAAATTTCGCGAACACCGGGGAGCTGTTTTTT
TRBJ2-3,TRBV7-2,many,NA,CASSLVVGTDTQYF,TGTGCCAGCAGCTTAGTGGTCGGCACAGATACGCAGTATTTT
TRBJ1-3,TRBV4-3,once,NA,CASSQERSSGNTIYF,TGCGCCAGCAGCCAAGAACGGTCCTCTGGAAACACCATATATTTT
TRBJ1-1,TRBV6-1,many,NA,CASRRSDTEAFF,TGTGCCAGCAGGAGGTCGGACACTGAAGCTTTCTTT
TRBJ2-2,TRBV18,many,TRBD1,CASSAQGAGELFF,TGTGCCAGCTCAGCACAGGGGGCCGGGGAGCTGTTTTTT
TRBJ1-1,TRBV6-5,NA,NA,CASSYEGTEAFF,TGTGCCAGCAGTTATGAAGGCACTGAAGCTTTCTTT
TRBJ2-7,TRBV27,NA,NA,CASSLSARNPYEQYF,TGTGCCAGCAGTTTATCGGCTAGAAATCCCTACGAGCAGTACTTC
TRBJ2-7,TRBV10-2,many,NA,CASSELAGPYEQYF,TGCGCCAGCAGTGAGTTGGCTGGCCCCTACGAGCAGTACTTC
TRBJ2-7,TRBV7-3,NA,NA,CASSLYSDSTYEQYF,TGTGCCAGCAGCTTATATTCGGACTCCACCTACGAGCAGTACTTC
TRBJ1-1,TRBV12-3/TRBV12-4,few,TRBD1,CASSVRTGGATEAFF,TGTGCCAGCAGTGTTAGGACAGGGGGCGCGACTGAAGCTTTCTTT